This TCR beta chain originates from a study of cytomegalovirus exposure and HLA in healthy donors (dated by TCRdb to the late 2010s). Study-wide context: In an earlier analysis of around 540 of the donors, less than 350 Gb of sequence data and 90 million to 130 million unique TCR beta sequences from roughly 180 million T cells were reported. Around 300 gigabases of sequencing data and approximately 85 million unique TCR sequences were included in an early release covering several hundred HLA-typed donors. The genetic ancestry cluster associated with self-reported Caucasian donors included 70% to 85% of the approximately 400 genotyped donors. The study was designed to test whether signatures of past pathogen exposure could be identified by cataloging public T cell receptors. The study used immunosequencing to profile the T cell repertoires of approximately 630 subjects and linked those repertoires to cytomegalovirus serostatus. Besides the first cohort of about 730 subjects, a separate validation cohort made up of some 110 different subjects was used. High-throughput TCR immunosequencing, statistical association of individual TCRs with disease status, and machine learning were combined to predict cytomegalovirus infection status. To study patterns of TCR occurrence, a later analysis re-analyzed previously published TCR beta repertoires from 700 or so donors and added high-resolution HLA genotyping. The later analysis used no new phenotypic data to find candidate immune exposures, relying instead on TCR beta sequences and their occurrence across donors. To decide whether each TCR beta V gene segment behaved as functional or pseudogenic, an earlier analysis of fewer than 750 of the donors relied on high-throughput TCR beta sequencing. Donor age, sex, ethnicity and CMV serostatus were collected together with the repertoire data. A later genetic analysis took genome-wide SNP genotypes for about 65% of the 666 donors and used that subset as a discovery cohort. All discovery cohort repertoires had been generated using a single sequencing platform. HLA typing included class I and class II loci at four-digit resolution. The number of typed donors differed by locus: roughly 620-640 for A, B, C, DRB1 and DQB1; some 540 for DQA1; 606 for DPA1; and some 470 for DPB1. Roughly 5 DR-DQ haplotypes were handled as single units for association and clustering because linkage in the cohort was strong. Among about 400 genotyped donors of the cohort, an average of around 250,000 unique TCR beta nucleotide sequences was sequenced per donor, of which roughly 17% were non-productive.

In total, approximately 610 healthy bone marrow donors made up the cohort. At the time of sampling, all cohort members were nominally healthy, though unrecorded immune exposures were likely present. The donor tested CMV seronegative, placing the donor among the approximately 360 seronegative members of the cohort. Each donor provided a peripheral blood sample, and peripheral blood mononuclear cells were used for TCR beta sequencing. Genomic DNA extraction from the blood cell samples was performed with the Qiagen DNeasy Blood Extraction Kit. General findings and caveats noted by the study authors: Around 16 rarely observed V segments, including chromosome 9 orphons, were excluded from the earlier analysis of about 600 of the donors because counts were too low. In vitro tests confirmed that a few of the cytomegalovirus-associated TCR beta chains recognize cytomegalovirus antigens. Cytomegalovirus status was reported to be diagnosed by the classifier with high specificity and sensitivity in both the original and validation cohorts. Broadly in line with IMGT annotations, most TCR beta V segments showed up in productive rearrangements about 87% or about 30% of the time in an earlier analysis of some 590 of the donors. In a later analysis, 16,951 TCR beta sequences were associated with specific HLA alleles at a false discovery rate of 0.05. Correlated functional status among segregating V segments might reflect linkage disequilibrium, but an unknown experimental factor could not be ruled out. A cluster of highly shared sequence variants was judged likely to represent a technical artifact of the sequencing pipeline. Most CMV-associated TCR beta chains appeared to be HLA-restricted in a later analysis, and the HLA associations seemed to be driven largely by CMV exposure. The only immune exposure information available for the cohort was CMV serostatus. According to the authors, the approach could potentially be generalized to other disease states and immunological phenotypes. A further reported finding was that TCR beta sequences accurately predicted the HLA-A and HLA-B alleles for most subjects in the first cohort. Because the 87-base-pair reads could not distinguish some IMGT-functional V segments, including TRBV6-2 and TRBV6-3, those segments were excluded. Assigning TCR associations to individual alleles was difficult when HLA alleles, especially DR and DQ, strongly co-occurred. The presence/absence analyses assumed that sequencing depth was roughly uniform across donors, and that assumption may not be true. While some public TCRs were present in many individuals, most TCR sequences turned up only very rarely across donors. In a later analysis, HLA-associated TCR beta chains were found to be more clonally expanded and to have lower generation probabilities than equally common non-associated chains. Because HLA typing was missing for some donors at each locus, association tests included only the typed subset. In this cohort, only TCR beta chains were sequenced, and detectable features were limited by the absence of alpha or paired-chain data. According to a later analysis, TCR association rates differed among HLA loci, with DRB1 alleles showing the most associated TCRs and HLA-C alleles showing the fewest. The study listed approximately 160 TCR beta chains as associated with cytomegalovirus. A later genetic analysis reported fewer N-insertions in productive TCRs among donors in an Asian-associated ancestry cluster than the roughly 640-donor mean. In a later genetic analysis, a missense DCLRE1C variant was associated with V-gene and J-gene trimming of TCR beta chains, and the association was replicated in an independent cohort. Several of the top co-occurrence clusters appeared to be linked to parvovirus B19, influenza, CMV and Epstein-Barr virus, according to a later analysis.

The library was prepared using the immunoSEQ multiplex PCR assay. The multiplex PCR relied on a mix of 60 forward primers for TCR Vbeta segments and 13 reverse primers for TCR Jbeta segments. The CDR3 region of rearranged TCR beta genes was amplified from genomic DNA with a multiplex PCR assay. On the Illumina HiSeq System, the amplified TCR beta libraries were sequenced as 87-base-pair reads. Per the source publication's procedure: In a later analysis, roughly 80 million unique TCR beta chains were counted across the approximately 640 repertoires, and approximately 11 million of these chains were shared by at least two donors. To remove PCR and sequencing errors, raw reads were error-corrected and collapsed into unique sequences using a nearest-neighbor algorithm that merged closely related sequences. Alignment of CDR3 sequences to IMGT reference sequences was used to assign V, D and J gene segments. Each retained sequence needed at least a six-nucleotide match to both a V gene segment and a J gene segment. A rearrangement counted as productive if the CDR3 had no stop codons and remained in frame with V and J, and every other rearrangement counted as non-productive. Following IMGT convention, CDR3 was defined as the stretch from the second conserved V-encoded cysteine to the conserved J-encoded phenylalanine. The earlier analysis of 587 of the donors excluded sequences that lacked an unambiguous match to a single V gene segment. An earlier analysis of about 600 of the donors called V segments functional above 56.7% productive rearrangements and segregating when the between-donor standard deviation exceeded 5%. To diagnose cytomegalovirus status from the catalog of TCR beta chain sequences, a statistical classification framework was built. In a later analysis, V and J genes were assigned by comparing TCR nucleotide sequences against IMGT/GENE-DB human TR gene sequences. The TCRdist pipeline was used in a later analysis to assign CDR3 sequences and most-parsimonious VDJ recombination scenarios. In a later analysis, each TCR beta chain was defined by its CDR3 amino acid sequence together with its V-gene family, and reads lacking a unique V-gene family were excluded. In a later analysis, fewer than 650 highly shared, low-generation-probability nucleotide sequences were removed to address suspected cross-contamination and a sequencing artifact. In a later analysis, a clonal expansion index for each public chain was calculated from normalized within-repertoire ranks of inferred template counts. In a later analysis, generation probabilities were computed using a VDJ recombination model fitted to out-of-frame rearrangements, and the results were checked against IGoR. A later analysis scored TCR-TCR, TCR-HLA and TCR-CMV co-occurrence with hypergeometric tests, applying a repertoire-size bias correction to TCR pairs. A later analysis estimated false discovery rates by permuting HLA or CMV assignments 20 times. In a later analysis, co-occurring TCRs were grouped with DBSCAN, and TCRdist sequence similarity was added when clustering was performed within HLA-allele-positive subsets. For co-occurrence clustering, repertoires with fewer than 30,000 or more than 120,000 public chains were excluded, along with roughly 5 repertoires with anomalous nucleotide sharing. TCRdb's version of the immuneACCESS table is confined to in-frame rearrangements and falls short of the full clone set. An unresolved V gene accounts for under half of the shortfall where checked; the remainder is of unknown origin. V and J calls and clone size are copied from that table; D and trimming were computed from the DNA. A total of 150,000 or so clones appear in this sample, about three quarters of them only once. Nearly 4% of the sample lies in the top ten.

About this clone itself: The clone's antigen remains unknown. No quality values exist for individual bases; no much larger clone is one base distant.

Looking up the germline V gene yields CDR1 SGHVS and CDR2 FNYEAQ. The CDR3 runs 14 amino acids, cysteine and phenylalanine included. The sequence is cut down to CDR3 DNA, 42 bases in frame from base 1. V trim: 2 bases; J trim: 5 bases; unmatched bases: 5. The receptor was derived from a male donor in good health and CMV-seronegative. The rearrangement joined TRBV7-6 to TRBJ1-1, and 7 junctional nucleotides match TRBD1. Sequencing input: PBMCs. The DNA reads as follows: TGTGCCAGCAGCTTACGGCCAGGGGGAACTGAAGCTTTCTTT. Translated, it reads CASSLRPGGTEAFF. Reference TRBV7-6 and TRBJ1-1 proteins supply the regions before and after the CDR3; the full variable domain is: GAGVSQSPRYKVTKRGQDVALRCDPISGHVSLYWYRQALGQGPEFLTYFNYEAQQDKSGLPNDRFSAERPEGSISTLTIQRTEQRDSAMYRCASSLRPGGTEAFFGQGTRLTVV.